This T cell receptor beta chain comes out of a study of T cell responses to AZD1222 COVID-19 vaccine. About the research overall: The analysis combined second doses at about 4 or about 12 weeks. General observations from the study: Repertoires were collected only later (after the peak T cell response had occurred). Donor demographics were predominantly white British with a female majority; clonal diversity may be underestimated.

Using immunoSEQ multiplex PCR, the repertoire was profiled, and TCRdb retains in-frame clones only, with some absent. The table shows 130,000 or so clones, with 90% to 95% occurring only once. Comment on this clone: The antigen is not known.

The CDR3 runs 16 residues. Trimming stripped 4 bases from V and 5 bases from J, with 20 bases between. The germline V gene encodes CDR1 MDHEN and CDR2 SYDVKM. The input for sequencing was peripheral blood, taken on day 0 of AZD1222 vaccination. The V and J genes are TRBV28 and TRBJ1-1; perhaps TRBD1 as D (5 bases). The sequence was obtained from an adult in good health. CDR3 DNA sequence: TGTGCCAGCAGTTACTCTCTTGGGGGACCGGGAACTGAAGCTTTCTTT. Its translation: CASSYSLGGPGTEAFF.